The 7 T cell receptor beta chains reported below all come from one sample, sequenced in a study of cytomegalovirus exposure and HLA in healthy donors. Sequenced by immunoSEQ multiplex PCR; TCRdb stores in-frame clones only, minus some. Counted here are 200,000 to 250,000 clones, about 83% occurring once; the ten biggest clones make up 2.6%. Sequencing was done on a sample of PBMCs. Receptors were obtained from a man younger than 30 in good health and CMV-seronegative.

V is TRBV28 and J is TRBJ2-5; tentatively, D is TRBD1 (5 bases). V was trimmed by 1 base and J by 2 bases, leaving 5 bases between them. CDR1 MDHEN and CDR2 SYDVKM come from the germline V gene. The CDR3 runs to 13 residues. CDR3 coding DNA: TGTGCCAGCAGTTTATCAGGGCAAGAGACCCAGTACTTC. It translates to CASSLSGQETQYF.

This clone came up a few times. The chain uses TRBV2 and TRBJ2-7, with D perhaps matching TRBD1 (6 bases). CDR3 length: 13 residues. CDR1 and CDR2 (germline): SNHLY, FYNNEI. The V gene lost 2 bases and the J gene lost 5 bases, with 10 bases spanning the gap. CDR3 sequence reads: CASSEPGADEQYF. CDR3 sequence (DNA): TGTGCCAGCAGTGAACCAGGGGCCGACGAGCAGTACTTC.

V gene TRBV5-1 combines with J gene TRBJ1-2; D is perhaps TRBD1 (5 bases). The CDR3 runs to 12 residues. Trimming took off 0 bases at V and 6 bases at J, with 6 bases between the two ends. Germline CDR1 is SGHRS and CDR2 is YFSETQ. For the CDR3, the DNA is TGCGCCAGCAGCTTGGCGGGGGATGGCTACACCTTC. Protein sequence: CASSLAGDGYTF.

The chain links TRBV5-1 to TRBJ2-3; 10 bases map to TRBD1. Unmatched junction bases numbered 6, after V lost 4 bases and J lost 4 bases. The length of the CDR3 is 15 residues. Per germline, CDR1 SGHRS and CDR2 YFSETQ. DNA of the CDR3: TGCGCCAGCAGCGTCGGGACAGGGGTCGCAGATACGCAGTATTTT. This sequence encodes CASSVGTGVADTQYF.

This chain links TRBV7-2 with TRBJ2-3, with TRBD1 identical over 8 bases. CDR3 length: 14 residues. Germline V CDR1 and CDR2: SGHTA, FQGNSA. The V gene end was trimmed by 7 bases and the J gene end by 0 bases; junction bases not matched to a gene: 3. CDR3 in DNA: TGTGCCAGCAACACAGGGGGGAGCACAGATACGCAGTATTTT. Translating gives CASNTGGSTDTQYF. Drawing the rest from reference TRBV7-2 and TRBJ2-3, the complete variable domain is GAGVSQSPSNKVTEKGKDVELRCDPISGHTALYWYRQSLGQGLEFLIYFQGNSAPDKSGLPSDRFSAERTGGSVSTLTIQRTQQEDSAVYLCASNTGGSTDTQYFGPGTRLTVL.

This CDR3 is CASSVETGGSYGYTF. CDR3 in DNA: TGTGCCAGCAGCGTAGAGACAGGGGGCTCCTATGGCTACACCTTC. The rearrangement uses TRBV9 and TRBJ1-2; 10 nucleotides match TRBD1. V shed 0 bases and J 4 bases; nucleotides not matched to a gene: 3. The germline V gene has CDR1 SGDLS and CDR2 YYNGEE. The CDR3 runs 15 residues.

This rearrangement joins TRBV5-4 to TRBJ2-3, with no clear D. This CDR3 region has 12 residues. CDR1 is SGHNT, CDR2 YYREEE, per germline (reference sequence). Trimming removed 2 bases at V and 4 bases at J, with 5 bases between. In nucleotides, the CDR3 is TGTGCCAGCAGCTTACACCCAGATACGCAGTATTTT. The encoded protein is CASSLHPDTQYF.